Listed here are 3 T cell receptor beta chains from one sample, sequenced in a study of blood T cells in healthy people across ages. A second roughly 7 to 12 cycle PCR used barcoded and J-beta primers. TCRdb called the 5' RACE reads again in MiXCR, with one record for every CDR3 protein. The data hold 650,000 to 700,000 distinct CDR3 sequences, with around 52% observed a single time. Sequenced sample: blood. All receptors derive from an elderly woman in good health.

About this clonotype: This may be a read error: a much more frequent sequence differs by one nucleotide. This chain uses TRBV7-3 with TRBJ2-1; D perhaps matches TRBD1 (5 bases). The V end was cut by 2 bases, the J end by 0 bases, with 20 bases between. Germline assignment: CDR1 SGHTA and CDR2 FQGTGA. The CDR3 is made up of 19 amino acids. In DNA, the CDR3 is TGTGCCAGCAGCTTACCTGCGCAAATGGGGCTCAGCTCCTACAATGAGCAGTTCTTC. Amino acids: CASSLPAQMGLSSYNEQFF.

There are many counts of this clonotype. The rearrangement joins TRBV27 to TRBJ1-5; D is ambiguous. This CDR3 comprises 14 residues. The germline V gene encodes CDR1 MNHEY and CDR2 SMNVEV (reference sequence). The V and J ends lost 8 bases and 0 bases respectively, with 11 bases between them. CDR3 region: CASGHPDSNQPQHF. CDR3 DNA: TGTGCCAGCGGTCATCCGGATAGCAATCAGCCCCAGCATTTT.

The CDR3 nucleotides read TGCAGTGCCCCCGGCGGCCCCGGCAGAGAGACCCAGTACTTC. The encoded protein is CSAPGGPGRETQYF. V and J are TRBV20-1 and TRBJ2-5; D remains ambiguous. Germline loops: CDR1 DFQATT, CDR2 SNEGSKA (reference sequence). V lost 6 bases and J 4 bases, leaving 18 bases between the germline ends. CDR3 length: 14 amino acids.